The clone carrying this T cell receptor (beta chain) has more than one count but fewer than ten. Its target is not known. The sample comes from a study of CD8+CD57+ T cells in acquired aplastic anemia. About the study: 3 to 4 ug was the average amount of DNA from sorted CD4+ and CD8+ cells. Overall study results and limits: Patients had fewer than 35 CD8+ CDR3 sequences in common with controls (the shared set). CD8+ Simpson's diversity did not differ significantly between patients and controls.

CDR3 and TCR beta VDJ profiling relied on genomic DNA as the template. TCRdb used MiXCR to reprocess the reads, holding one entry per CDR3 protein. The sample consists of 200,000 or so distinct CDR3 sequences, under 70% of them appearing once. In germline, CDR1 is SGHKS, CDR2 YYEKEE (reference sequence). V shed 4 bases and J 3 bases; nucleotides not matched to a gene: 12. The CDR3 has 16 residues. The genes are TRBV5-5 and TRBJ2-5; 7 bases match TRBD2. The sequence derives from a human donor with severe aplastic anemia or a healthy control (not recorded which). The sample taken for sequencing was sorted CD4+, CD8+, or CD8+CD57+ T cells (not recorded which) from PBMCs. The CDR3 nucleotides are TGTGCCAGCAGCCTGCCCGGGTGGGGGGGTGAAGAGACCCAGTACTTC. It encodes CASSLPGWGGEETQYF.